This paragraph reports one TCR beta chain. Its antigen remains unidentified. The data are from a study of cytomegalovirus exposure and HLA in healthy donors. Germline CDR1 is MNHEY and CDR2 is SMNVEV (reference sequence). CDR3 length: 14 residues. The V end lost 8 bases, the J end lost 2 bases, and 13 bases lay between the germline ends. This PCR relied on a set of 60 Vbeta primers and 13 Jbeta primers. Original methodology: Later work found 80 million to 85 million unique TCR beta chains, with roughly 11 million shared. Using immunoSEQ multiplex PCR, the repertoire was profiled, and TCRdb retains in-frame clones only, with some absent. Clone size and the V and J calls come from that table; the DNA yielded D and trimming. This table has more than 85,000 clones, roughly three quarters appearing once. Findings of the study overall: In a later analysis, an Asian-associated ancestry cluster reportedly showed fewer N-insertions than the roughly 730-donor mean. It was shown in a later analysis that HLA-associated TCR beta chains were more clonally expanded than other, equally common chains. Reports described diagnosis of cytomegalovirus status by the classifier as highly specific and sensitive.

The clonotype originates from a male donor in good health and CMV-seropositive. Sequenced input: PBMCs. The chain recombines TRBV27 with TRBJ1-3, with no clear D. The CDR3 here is CASSPLPPGNTIYF. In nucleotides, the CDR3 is TGTGCCAGCTCCCCCCTTCCTCCTGGAAACACCATATATTTT.